This T cell receptor beta chain was obtained from a study of Graves' ophthalmopathy and Graves' hyperthyroidism (dated 2018 in TCRdb). Regarding the complete study: Peripheral blood was collected at initial diagnosis, before any treatment. The study used TCR beta repertoire signatures to distinguish Graves' ophthalmopathy from Graves' hyperthyroidism and to predict progression to ophthalmopathy. In total, under 150 blood samples were TCR-sequenced: under 45 ophthalmopathy, roughly 80 hyperthyroidism and approximately 17 hyperthyroidism-to-ophthalmopathy patients. To explore V-J signatures distinguishing ophthalmopathy from hyperthyroidism, a discovery set of approximately 100 patients (43 ophthalmopathy, roughly 56 stable hyperthyroidism) was enrolled. For independent validation, a separate cohort was made up of some 18 hyperthyroidism patients plus 17 patients who later progressed from hyperthyroidism to ophthalmopathy. In five or six hyperthyroidism patients, T-cell repertoires of thyroid tissue and blood were compared. Following sample collection, hyperthyroidism patients were given methimazole at a starting dose of 30 mg daily, and ophthalmopathy patients were given high-dose intravenous methylprednisolone. Results and caveats for the whole study, not just this receptor: Among expanded thyroid clonotypes with frequency above 0.001, most also showed up in blood, which suggests that blood repertoires may reflect the thyroid immune response. No statistical method was used to predetermine the sample size, and group allocation was not hidden from the investigators. In validation, the model predicted ophthalmopathy progression with 70.59% sensitivity and about 73% specificity; 12 predicted patients were CT-confirmed with GO in a median of about 7.1 months. In cross-validation, the 13-signature model distinguished ophthalmopathy from stable hyperthyroidism with almost 90% sensitivity and around 81% specificity, and in the test set the corresponding values were approximately 80% and 75%.

For repertoire sequencing, the TCR beta CDR3 regions were amplified from RNA transcripts. HTBI primers and the Qiagen OneStep RT-PCR kit were used in a first-round RT-PCR, which was followed by a second-round multiplex PCR, size selection and purification. Libraries were sequenced on an Illumina HiSeq2000 using paired-end 100 bp reads. Regarding the original processing steps: SOAPnuke was used to process the reads, removing any read that contained adapters or uncalled bases, had a mean Phred below 15, or lacked an exact match to the constant primer or identifier. High-quality paired reads were merged with COPE v1.2.5. Clonotypes were defined as unique nucleotide sequences and were aligned to IMGT TRB V, D and J references using MiTCR v1.1. Only V-J combinations with frequency above 0.0001 were analysed, covering about 99% of repertoires. A TCR clonal expansion and chaos score per V-J combination was defined as the ratio of F50 clonal expansion to chaos observed in the TCRdist matrix. Welch's t-statistics and random forest were used to reduce features to approximately 13 V-J combinations, which were fed into a naive Bayes classifier. Thyroid-blood repertoire similarity was quantified with the Morisita-Horn index. The raw public reads went through TCRdb reprocessing: fastp at Q25, MiXCR clone calling, in-frame beta chains kept. Identical CDR3 protein sequences are pooled into one entry, listed with their most common genes and DNA. TCRdb's processing, not the authors', yielded these V and J calls. Within this sample are 600,000 to 950,000 distinct CDR3 sequences, with 40% of them counted one time only. Of the sample, 44% is held by the ten largest clones.

A remark on this clonotype: Its antigen is not yet known. No base quality values were provided; no much bigger clone lies one nucleotide off.

Patients with ophthalmopathy had moderately to severely active disease, with a Clinical Activity Score of 3 or more, a NOSPECS grade of 4 or more, and a disease duration of less than 3 months. Patients with other autoimmune diseases, uncontrolled infections, pregnancy or lactation were excluded. Diagnosis relied on clinical symptoms, serum thyroxine, TRAb, thyroid ultrasound and orbital computed tomography. PBMCs were isolated from more than 9 ml of fresh peripheral blood by Ficoll-Paque density gradient centrifugation. Total RNA was extracted with Trizol reagent and quality-checked on an Agilent 2100 Bioanalyzer. From the cysteine through the phenylalanine, the CDR3 covers 14 amino acids. The retained sequence is limited to the CDR3, 42 bases, with the frame set at the first base. Per the germline V gene, SGHDT is the CDR1 and YYEEEE is the CDR2. Trimming removed 4 bases from V and 5 bases from J, leaving 15 bases between the germline ends.

Specimen: peripheral blood. The TCR sequence derives from an adult man with Graves' ophthalmopathy. The chain employs TRBV5-6 and TRBJ1-2; no D segment can be confidently identified. The nucleotides read TGTGCCAGCAGCGTGTTAAGAGGGTATTATGGCTACACCTTC. Translated, it reads CASSVLRGYYGYTF.